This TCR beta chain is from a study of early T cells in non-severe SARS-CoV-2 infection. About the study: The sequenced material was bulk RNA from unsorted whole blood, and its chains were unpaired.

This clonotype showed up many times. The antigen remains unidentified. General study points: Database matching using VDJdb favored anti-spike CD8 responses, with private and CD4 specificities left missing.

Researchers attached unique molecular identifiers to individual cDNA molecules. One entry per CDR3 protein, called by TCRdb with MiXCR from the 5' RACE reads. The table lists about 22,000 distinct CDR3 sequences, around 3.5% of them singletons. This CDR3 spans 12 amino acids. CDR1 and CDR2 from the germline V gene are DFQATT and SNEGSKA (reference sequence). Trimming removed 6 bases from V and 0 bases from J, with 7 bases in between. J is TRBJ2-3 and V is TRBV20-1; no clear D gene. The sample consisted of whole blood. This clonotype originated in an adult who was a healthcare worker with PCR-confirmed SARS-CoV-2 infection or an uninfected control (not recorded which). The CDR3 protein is CSAGPSTDTQYF. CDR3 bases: TGCAGTGCAGGTCCTAGCACAGATACGCAGTATTTT.